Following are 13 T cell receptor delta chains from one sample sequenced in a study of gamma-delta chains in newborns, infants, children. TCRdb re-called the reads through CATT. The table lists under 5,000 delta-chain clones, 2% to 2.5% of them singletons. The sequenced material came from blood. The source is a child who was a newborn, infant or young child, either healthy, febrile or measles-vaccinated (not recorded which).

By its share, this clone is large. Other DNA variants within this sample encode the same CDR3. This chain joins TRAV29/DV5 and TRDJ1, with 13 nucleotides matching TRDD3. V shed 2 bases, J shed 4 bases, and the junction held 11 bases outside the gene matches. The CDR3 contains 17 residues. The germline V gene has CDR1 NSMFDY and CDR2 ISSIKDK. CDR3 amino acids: CAARYSTGGYGSDKLIF. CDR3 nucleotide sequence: TGTGCAGCAAGGTATTCTACTGGGGGATACGGGAGCGATAAACTCATCTTT.

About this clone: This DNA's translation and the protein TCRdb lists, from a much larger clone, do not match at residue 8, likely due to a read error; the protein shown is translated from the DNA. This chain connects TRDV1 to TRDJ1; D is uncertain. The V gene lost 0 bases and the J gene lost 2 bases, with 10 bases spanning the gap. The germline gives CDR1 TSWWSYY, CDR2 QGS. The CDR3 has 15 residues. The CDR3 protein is CALGELCSRTDKLIF. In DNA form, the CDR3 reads TGTGCTCTTGGGGAACTTTGTTCTAGAACCGATAAACTCATCTTT.

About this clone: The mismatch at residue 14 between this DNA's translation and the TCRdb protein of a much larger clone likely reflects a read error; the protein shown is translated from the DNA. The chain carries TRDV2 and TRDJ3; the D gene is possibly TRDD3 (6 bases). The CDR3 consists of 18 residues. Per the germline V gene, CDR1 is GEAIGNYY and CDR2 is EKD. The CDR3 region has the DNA TGTGCCTGTGACACCTGGGGATCCAGCTCCTGGGACACCCAACAGATGTTTTTC. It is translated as CACDTWGSSSWDTQQMFF.

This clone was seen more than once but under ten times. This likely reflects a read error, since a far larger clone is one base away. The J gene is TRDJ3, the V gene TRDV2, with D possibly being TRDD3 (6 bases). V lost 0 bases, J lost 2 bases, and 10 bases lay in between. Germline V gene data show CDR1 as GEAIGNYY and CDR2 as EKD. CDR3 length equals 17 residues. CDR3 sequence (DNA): TGTGCCTGTGACACCTGGGATAGCCCCTGGGACACCCGACAGATGTTTTTC. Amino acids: CACDTWDSPWDTRQMFF.

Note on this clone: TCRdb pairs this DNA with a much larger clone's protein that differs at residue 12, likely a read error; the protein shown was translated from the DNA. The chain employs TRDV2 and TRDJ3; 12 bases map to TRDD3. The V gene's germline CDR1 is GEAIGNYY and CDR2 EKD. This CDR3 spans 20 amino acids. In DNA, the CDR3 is TGTGCCTGTGACACCGGTACTGGGGGATACACGGTTTGGGATACCCGACAGATGTTTTTC. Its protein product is CACDTGTGGYTVWDTRQMFF.

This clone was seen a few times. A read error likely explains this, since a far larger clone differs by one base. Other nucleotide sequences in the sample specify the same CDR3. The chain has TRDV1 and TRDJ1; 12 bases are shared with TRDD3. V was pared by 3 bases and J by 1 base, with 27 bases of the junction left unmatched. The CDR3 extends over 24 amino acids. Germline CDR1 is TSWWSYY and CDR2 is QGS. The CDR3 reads CALGELNPYSGTGGYFHSTDKLIF. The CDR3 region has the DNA TGTGCTCTTGGGGAGCTAAACCCCTATTCCGGTACTGGGGGATACTTCCACAGCACCGATAAACTCATCTTT.

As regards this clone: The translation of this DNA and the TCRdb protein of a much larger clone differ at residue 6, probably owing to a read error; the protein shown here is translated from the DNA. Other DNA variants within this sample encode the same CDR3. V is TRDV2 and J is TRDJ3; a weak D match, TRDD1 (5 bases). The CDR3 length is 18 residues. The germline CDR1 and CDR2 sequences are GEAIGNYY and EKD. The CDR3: CACDTALNSSWDTRQMFF. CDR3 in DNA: TGCGCCTGTGACACCGCACTGAATAGCTCCTGGGACACCCGACAGATGTTTTTC.

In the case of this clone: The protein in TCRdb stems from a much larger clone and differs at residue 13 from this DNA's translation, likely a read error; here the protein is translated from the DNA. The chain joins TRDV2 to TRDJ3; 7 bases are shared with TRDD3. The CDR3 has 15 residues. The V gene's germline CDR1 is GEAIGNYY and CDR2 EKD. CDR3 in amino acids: CACDTGYWDTRQTFF. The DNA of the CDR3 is TGTGCCTGTGACACGGGATACTGGGACACCCGACAGACGTTTTTC.

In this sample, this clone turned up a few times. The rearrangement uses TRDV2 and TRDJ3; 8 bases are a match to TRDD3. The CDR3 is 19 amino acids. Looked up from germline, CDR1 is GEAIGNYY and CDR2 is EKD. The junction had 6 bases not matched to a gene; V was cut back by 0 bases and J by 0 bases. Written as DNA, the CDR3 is TGTGCCTGTGACACCGTACTGGGGGTTACCTCCTGGGACACCCGACAGATGTTTTTC. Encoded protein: CACDTVLGVTSWDTRQMFF.

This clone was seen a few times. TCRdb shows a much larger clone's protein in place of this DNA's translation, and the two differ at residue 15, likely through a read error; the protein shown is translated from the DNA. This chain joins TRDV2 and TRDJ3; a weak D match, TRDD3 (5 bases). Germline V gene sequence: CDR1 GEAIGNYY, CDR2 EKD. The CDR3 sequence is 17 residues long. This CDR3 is CACDWGPRSWDTRQVFF. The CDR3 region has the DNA TGTGCCTGTGACTGGGGACCCCGCTCCTGGGACACCCGACAGGTGTTTTTC.

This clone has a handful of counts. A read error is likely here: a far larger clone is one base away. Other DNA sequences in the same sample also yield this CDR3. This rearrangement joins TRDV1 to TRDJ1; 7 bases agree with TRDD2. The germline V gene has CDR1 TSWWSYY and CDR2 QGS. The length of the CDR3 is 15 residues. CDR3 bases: TGTGCTCTTGGGGGCGTTCCTACCTACACCGATAAGCTCATCTTT. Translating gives CALGGVPTYTDKLIF.

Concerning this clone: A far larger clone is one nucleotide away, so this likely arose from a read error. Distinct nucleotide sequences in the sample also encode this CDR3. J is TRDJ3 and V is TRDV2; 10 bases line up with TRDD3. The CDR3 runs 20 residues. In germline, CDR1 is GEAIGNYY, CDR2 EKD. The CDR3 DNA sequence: TGTGCCTGTGACCGTACTGGGGGATCTGTAAGCTCCTGGGACACCCGACAGATGTTCTTC. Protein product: CACDRTGGSVSSWDTRQMFF.

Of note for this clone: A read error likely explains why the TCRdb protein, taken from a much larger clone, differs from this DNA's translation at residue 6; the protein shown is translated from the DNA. CDR3 DNA sequence: TGTGCCTGTGACCCTGAGGGATACTCTTACACCGATAAACTCATCTTT. Amino acid sequence: CACDPEGYSYTDKLIF. The V gene is TRDV2, the J gene TRDJ1; 7 nucleotides agree with TRDD3. Per the germline V gene, CDR1 is GEAIGNYY and CDR2 is EKD. J gave up 0 bases and V 3 bases, and 9 bases lay outside the gene matches. The CDR3 runs 16 residues.